One sample yielded the 15 T cell receptor beta chains listed below, sequenced in a study of T cell changes during pregnancy in multiple sclerosis (dated by TCRdb to about 2019). The protocol used for the library was the immunoSEQ multiplex PCR assay. Not all clones reach the TCRdb copy of this immuneACCESS table, which keeps in-frame sequences only. Checked studies attribute under half of the gap to unresolved V genes and leave the rest unexplained. For this sample there are fewer than 35,000 clones; 85% to 95% appear just once. Of the sample, 0.43% falls within the top ten clones. The source was CD4+ T cells from peripheral blood mononuclear cells, collected after pregnancy. These receptors were collected from a female donor with multiple sclerosis, enrolled in a pregnancy study.

V gene TRBV18 combines with J gene TRBJ1-5; 7 bases map to TRBD1. V lost 1 base to trimming and J lost 6 bases; unmatched junction nucleotides: 9. The CDR3 consists of 16 residues. Germline V gives CDR1 KGHSH, CDR2 LQKENI. CDR3 nucleotides: TGTGCCAGCTCACCACGGGACACAGGGGCAGGTCAGCCCCAGCATTTT. Translated: CASSPRDTGAGQPQHF. Variable domain in full (rest from reference TRBV18 and TRBJ1-5): NAGVMQNPRHLVRRRGQEARLRCSPMKGHSHVYWYRQLPEEGLKFMVYLQKENIIDESGMPKERFSAEFPKEGPSILRIQQVVRGDSAAYFCASSPRDTGAGQPQHFGDGTRLSIL.

This clone was detected only once. The CDR3 coding sequence is TGTGCCAGCAGCCAAGAGGGACAGGGAGTTTCCGGAAACACCATATATTTT. This gives the protein CASSQEGQGVSGNTIYF. The chain has TRBV4-2 and TRBJ1-3; 9 positions match TRBD1. CDR1 LGHNA and CDR2 YNFKEQ come from the germline V gene. The CDR3 covers 17 residues. The trim removed 0 bases at V and 4 bases at J, leaving 7 bases unmatched.

This chain joins TRBV7-9 and TRBJ1-1; D is unclear. V lost 4 bases and J 4 bases, leaving 13 bases between the germline ends. Germline V gene lookup returns CDR1 SEHNR and CDR2 FQNEAQ (reference sequence). This CDR3 has 14 residues. Written as DNA, the CDR3 is TGTGCCAGCAGCTCCCGGTACGTACCCACTGAAGCTTTCTTT. It encodes CASSSRYVPTEAFF.

V and J are TRBV18 and TRBJ1-4; tentatively, D is TRBD1 (5 bases). The CDR3 length is 16 residues. Trimming took off 4 bases at V and 4 bases at J, with 16 bases between the two ends. Germline CDR1 reads KGHSH; CDR2 reads LQKENI. For the CDR3, the DNA is TGTGCCAGCTCACAGTACCCAACAGGTCTTAATGAAAAACTGTTTTTT. Residues: CASSQYPTGLNEKLFF.

The rearrangement uses TRBV5-4 and TRBJ1-4; 10 bases match TRBD1. With 3 bases clipped from V and 6 bases from J, the junction kept 8 bases outside the gene matches. CDR3 length equals 16 residues. Germline lookup yields CDR1 SGHNT and CDR2 YYREEE (reference sequence). CDR3: CASSWGGDRGDEKLFF. The CDR3 nucleotides read TGTGCCAGCAGCTGGGGTGGGGACAGGGGCGATGAAAAACTGTTTTTT.

The V and J genes are TRBV5-1 and TRBJ1-1; D remains unclear. The CDR3 is 15 residues long. Germline V gene data show CDR1 as SGHRS and CDR2 as YFSETQ. V lost 6 bases, J lost 2 bases, and 17 bases lay in between. The CDR3 coding sequence is TGCGCCAGCACCTATTCCTCGGGATCTAACACTGAAGCTTTCTTT. Its translation: CASTYSSGSNTEAFF.

The chain recombines TRBV5-6 with TRBJ1-1; 8 bases fit TRBD1. The CDR3 extends over 16 amino acids. With V trimmed by 3 bases and J by 3 bases, 10 bases remained unmatched. Looked up from germline, CDR1 is SGHDT and CDR2 is YYEEEE. CDR3 in DNA: TGTGCCAGCAGCTCCCGGGACAGGAGAGTAGACACTGAAGCTTTCTTT. Amino acid sequence: CASSSRDRRVDTEAFF.

The rearrangement links TRBV9 to TRBJ2-2; 7 nucleotides align to TRBD1. V shed 0 bases, J shed 4 bases, and the junction held 9 bases outside the gene matches. Germline CDR1 and CDR2: SGDLS and YYNGEE. This CDR3 spans 17 amino acids. The CDR3 DNA reads as TGTGCCAGCAGCGTAGATCACAGGGCAGGGGGCACCGGGGAGCTGTTTTTT. Translated: CASSVDHRAGGTGELFF.

V gene TRBV11-2 combines with J gene TRBJ1-4; 8 nucleotides line up with TRBD1. Germline V gives CDR1 SGHAT, CDR2 FQNNGV. The J segment lost 11 bases and the V segment lost 5 bases, leaving 13 bases of the junction unmatched. The CDR3 is 15 amino acids. CDR3 residues: CASSLWQGAEVKLFF. In DNA form, the CDR3 reads TGTGCCAGCAGCCTATGGCAGGGGGCAGAAGTGAAACTGTTTTTT.

This rearrangement joins TRBV29-1 to TRBJ2-5; possible D gene TRBD1, 6 bases. This CDR3 has 15 residues. Trimming removed 3 bases at V and 5 bases at J, with 19 bases between. The V gene's germline CDR1 is SQVTM and CDR2 ANQGSEA. CDR3 nucleotide sequence: TGCAGCGTTGACGCTGCAATAGGACAGAGGGAGACCCAGTACTTC. This gives the protein CSVDAAIGQRETQYF.

The chain recombines TRBV29-1 with TRBJ2-1; 8 positions match TRBD1. CDR1 is SQVTM, CDR2 ANQGSEA, per germline. The CDR3 has 13 residues. Unmatched junction bases numbered 4, after V lost 7 bases and J lost 2 bases. The chain's CDR3 is CSAQQGAYNEQFF. For the CDR3, the DNA is TGCAGCGCCCAACAGGGGGCCTACAATGAGCAGTTCTTC.

J is TRBJ1-1 and V is TRBV6-5; D unresolved. The germline V and J ends were trimmed by 0 bases and 5 bases, with 10 bases remaining between them. The germline V gene has CDR1 MNHEY and CDR2 SVGAGI. This CDR3 has 14 residues. Written as DNA, the CDR3 is TGTGCCAGCAGTTACTCGAGCGTGGGTACTGAAGCTTTCTTT. Protein product: CASSYSSVGTEAFF.

The chain recombines TRBV9 with TRBJ2-1; 12 positions match TRBD2. This CDR3 comprises 14 residues. The J segment lost 9 bases and the V segment lost 6 bases, leaving 7 bases of the junction unmatched. Looked up from germline, CDR1 is SGDLS and CDR2 is YYNGEE. The CDR3 bases are TGTGCCAGCACCAGACTAGCGGGAGTCTCTGAGCAGTTCTTC. Its protein is CASTRLAGVSEQFF.

The chain joins TRBV4-1 to TRBJ1-2, with 11 positions matching TRBD1. Trimming removed 1 base from V and 2 bases from J; junction bases left unmatched: 6. The germline V gene encodes CDR1 MGHRA and CDR2 YSYEKL. CDR3 size: 17 residues. CDR3 protein: CASSQAGQGAENYGYTF. CDR3 sequence (DNA): TGCGCCAGCAGCCAAGCTGGACAGGGGGCTGAGAACTATGGCTACACCTTC.

The chain has TRBV10-3 and TRBJ1-5; 7 bases are shared with TRBD1. With 9 bases clipped from V and 1 base from J, the junction kept 6 bases outside the gene matches. Germline V gene sequence: CDR1 ENHRY, CDR2 SYGVKD. The CDR3 spans 14 residues. The CDR3 DNA sequence: TGTGCCATACGCGGGACAGCAAGCAATCAGCCCCAGCATTTT. Translation: CAIRGTASNQPQHF.